This T cell receptor beta chain was sequenced in a study of cytomegalovirus exposure and HLA in healthy donors. Study findings and constraints: After further analysis at a later stage, roughly 15,000 TCR beta sequences were associated with HLA alleles at 0.05 false discovery rate.

The CDR3 contains 17 residues. V gave up 1 base and J gave up 4 bases; unmatched junction bases: 10. Germline-derived CDR1 and CDR2 are LGHNA and YNFKEQ. Healthy bone marrow donors formed the donor group. PCR employed 60 Vbeta and 13 Jbeta primers. The table came from immunoSEQ multiplex PCR; TCRdb's copy has only in-frame clones and leaves some out. The repertoire has about 200,000 clones, about 87% of them found once; the top ten carry over 1%. For this clone: Its matching antigen is unknown.

The clonotype comes from a man between 25 and 39 years old in good health and CMV-seronegative. The sequencing input was PBMCs. The chain couples TRBV4-2 to TRBJ2-3; TRBD1 aligns across 8 bases. The CDR3 coding sequence is TGTGCCAGCAGCCAAGTGATGGCCAGGGGGCTTTCAGATACGCAGTATTTT. This codes for CASSQVMARGLSDTQYF.